One and the same sample provided the 21 T cell receptor beta chains below, sequenced in a study of cytomegalovirus exposure and HLA in healthy donors. Primers included in the PCR were 60 Vbeta and 13 Jbeta primers. Clones were read by immunoSEQ multiplex PCR, and TCRdb kept only the in-frame ones, dropping some. The sample shows around 200,000 clones, over 80% of them seen only once. Specimen: PBMCs. These receptors were obtained from a man aged 50 to 60 in good health and CMV-seronegative.

V and J are TRBV28 and TRBJ1-5; 8 bases agree with TRBD1. This CDR3 has 14 amino acids. After removal of 6 bases from V and 6 bases from J, the junction contained 7 bases not matched to a gene. The germline CDR1 and CDR2 sequences are MDHEN and SYDVKM. This CDR3 reads CASRQDRGSQPQHF. CDR3 DNA: TGTGCCAGCAGACAAGACAGGGGCTCTCAGCCCCAGCATTTT.

The rearrangement uses TRBV9 and TRBJ1-5, with TRBD1 matching 8 bases. The V gene's germline CDR1 is SGDLS and CDR2 YYNGEE. CDR3 size: 14 residues. V dropped 1 base and J dropped 7; count of bases not matched to a gene: 4. CDR3 in DNA: TGTGCCAGCAGCGTATGGACAGGGCGCCAGCCCCAGCATTTT. It codes for CASSVWTGRQPQHF. Looking up the rest from reference TRBV9 and TRBJ1-5 gives the full variable domain: DSGVTQTPKHLITATGQRVTLRCSPRSGDLSVYWYQQSLDQGLQFLIQYYNGEERAKGNILERFSAQQFPDLHSELNLSSLELGDSALYFCASSVWTGRQPQHFGDGTRLSIL.

This clone was recorded only once. The V call is TRBV6-1, the J call TRBJ2-5; 10 positions agree with TRBD2. Germline CDR1 reads MNHNS; CDR2 reads SASEGT. With 7 bases clipped from V and 5 bases from J, the junction kept 10 bases outside the gene matches. The CDR3 length is 15 residues. As DNA, the CDR3 is TGTGCCAGCACACGGAGCGGGGGGGCCCCGGAGACCCAGTACTTC. This translates into CASTRSGGAPETQYF.

The chain links TRBV10-3 to TRBJ2-3, with 11 nucleotides matching TRBD2. CDR1 and CDR2 from the germline V gene are ENHRY and SYGVKD. The CDR3 contains 17 residues. V lost 3 bases to trimming and J lost 6 bases; unmatched junction nucleotides: 11. The CDR3 region is CAISDRISGGAFDTQYF. The CDR3, as DNA: TGTGCCATCAGTGACCGAATTAGCGGGGGGGCTTTCGATACGCAGTATTTT.

The V gene is TRBV5-1, the J gene TRBJ2-5, with 7 bases fitting TRBD1. Germline V CDR1 and CDR2: SGHRS, YFSETQ. The ends lost 4 bases at V and 11 bases at J; junction bases unmatched: 26. The CDR3 has 18 residues. Written as DNA, the CDR3 is TGCGCCAGCAGCCCCACCTTCGACAGGGAGCGACGGTCGTGGGAGCAGTACTTC. As protein: CASSPTFDRERRSWEQYF.

The chain recombines TRBV7-9 with TRBJ2-2, with 7 bases lining up with TRBD1. Germline-derived CDR1 and CDR2 are SEHNR and FQNEAQ (reference sequence). V shed 9 bases and J 3 bases; nucleotides not matched to a gene: 7. CDR3 length: 14 amino acids. This CDR3 is CASTRTGDTGELFF. In DNA form, the CDR3 reads TGTGCCAGTACTCGGACAGGTGACACCGGGGAGCTGTTTTTT.

The rearrangement links TRBV10-3 to TRBJ2-7; unclear D gene. Germline V CDR1 and CDR2: ENHRY, SYGVKD. The V end was cut by 2 bases, the J end by 3 bases, with 8 bases between. The CDR3 totals 13 residues. The CDR3: CAISESQIYEQYF. The CDR3 DNA sequence: TGTGCCATCAGTGAGAGTCAGATCTACGAGCAGTACTTC.

Notes on this clone: The same CDR3 is also encoded by other DNA sequences in this sample. This chain uses TRBV5-1 with TRBJ1-2, with TRBD1 identical over 7 bases. V gave up 2 bases and J gave up 6 bases; unmatched junction bases: 1. The germline V gene has CDR1 SGHRS and CDR2 YFSETQ. CDR3 size: 12 residues. The CDR3 nucleotides read TGCGCCAGCAGCTTAGACAGGGATGGCTACACCTTC. Amino acids: CASSLDRDGYTF.

This chain links TRBV6-5 with TRBJ1-2, with TRBD1 matching 10 bases. Germline V gene lookup returns CDR1 MNHEY and CDR2 SVGAGI. The CDR3 has 13 amino acids. V dropped 8 bases and J dropped 7; count of bases not matched to a gene: 7. Written as DNA, the CDR3 is TGTGCCAGCTCGGGACAGGGGCTTCGTGGCTACACCTTC. It encodes CASSGQGLRGYTF.

The J gene is TRBJ2-7, the V gene TRBV7-5; whether TRBD1, the table's D call, matches the DNA was not checked. TRBV7-5 is a known pseudogene. The CDR3 consists of 16 residues. This CDR3 is CARSSRRGTGLPEQYF. The CDR3 DNA is TGTGCCAGAAGCTCTAGAAGGGGAACAGGGTTACCCGAGCAGTACTTC.

V is TRBV30 and J is TRBJ2-5; 7 nucleotides match TRBD1. The J call may not be correct, given that the DNA end is closer to TRBJ2-7. This CDR3 comprises 14 residues. Per germline, CDR1 GTSNPN and CDR2 SVGIG (reference sequence). The CDR3: CAWVRSGTVPEQYF. The CDR3, as DNA: TGTGCCTGGGTCCGGTCCGGGACAGTTCCCGAGCAGTACTTC.

The chain uses TRBV5-4 and TRBJ2-5, with 10 bases that match TRBD2. J was trimmed by 3 bases and V by 0 bases; bases with no gene match: 11. This CDR3 region has 18 residues. CDR1 is SGHNT, CDR2 YYREEE, per germline (reference sequence). The CDR3 DNA reads as TGTGCCAGCAGCTTGGAGGGGTCGGGCCTAGCGGGAGAAGAGACCCAGTACTTC. This gives the protein CASSLEGSGLAGEETQYF.

V gene TRBV11-3 combines with J gene TRBJ2-3, with a possible D match to TRBD1 (6 bases). V lost 5 bases, J lost 2 bases, and 14 bases lay in between. In germline, CDR1 is SGHNT, CDR2 YENEEA. The CDR3 loop spans 15 amino acids. CDR3 in amino acids: CASSPQGFYTDTQYF. The CDR3 nucleotides are TGTGCCAGCAGCCCCCAGGGGTTTTACACAGATACGCAGTATTTT.

The rearrangement links TRBV4-3 to TRBJ1-4, with D maybe TRBD1 (5 bases). V dropped 0 bases and J dropped 3 bases, with 20 bases sitting between them. Germline CDR1 and CDR2: LGHNA and YSLEER. The CDR3 is made up of 19 amino acids. The CDR3 DNA is TGCGCCAGCAGCCAAGATGGGCGGGGGGGATCTACTTCTAATGAAAAACTGTTTTTT. It translates to CASSQDGRGGSTSNEKLFF.

This chain links TRBV5-1 with TRBJ2-1; 7 positions match TRBD2. Per germline, CDR1 SGHRS and CDR2 YFSETQ. The J segment lost 6 bases and the V segment lost 0 bases, leaving 15 bases of the junction unmatched. CDR3 length: 18 amino acids. The CDR3 reads CASSLVAGVLRGTNEQFF. DNA for the CDR3: TGCGCCAGCAGCTTGGTTGCGGGAGTTCTTCGTGGCACCAATGAGCAGTTCTTC.

This clone was recorded once. This chain links TRBV30 with TRBJ1-5; TRBD1 aligns across 10 bases. The CDR3 loop spans 15 amino acids. J was trimmed by 6 bases and V by 1 base; bases with no gene match: 6. Germline loops: CDR1 GTSNPN, CDR2 SVGIG (reference sequence). The CDR3 protein is CAWSGRQGAGQPQHF. DNA of the CDR3: TGTGCCTGGAGTGGAAGACAGGGGGCGGGTCAGCCCCAGCATTTT.

The chain couples TRBV18 to TRBJ2-7; TRBD1 agrees at 7 bases. CDR1 and CDR2 from the germline V gene are KGHSH and LQKENI. The junction had 5 bases not matched to a gene; V was cut back by 4 bases and J by 2 bases. CDR3 size: 14 residues. The DNA of the CDR3 is TGTGCCAGCTCACGGCCGGGACAGCCCTACGAGCAGTACTTC. It is translated as CASSRPGQPYEQYF.

The V call is TRBV28, the J call TRBJ2-7; 9 nucleotides line up with TRBD2. CDR3 length equals 15 residues. After removal of 2 bases from V and 4 bases from J, the junction contained 6 bases not matched to a gene. Germline V gene data show CDR1 as MDHEN and CDR2 as SYDVKM. The CDR3 sequence: CASSLIAGVQYEQYF. The CDR3 nucleotides read TGTGCCAGCAGTTTAATAGCGGGAGTTCAATACGAGCAGTACTTC.

The rearrangement uses TRBV27 and TRBJ1-2; perhaps TRBD1 as D (5 bases). The ends were cut back, 0 bases at V and 8 bases at J, with 16 bases in the middle. Germline values: CDR1 MNHEY, CDR2 SMNVEV (reference sequence). The CDR3 is 15 residues long. The CDR3 loop is CASSLSGIGGEGYTF. CDR3 coding DNA: TGTGCCAGCAGTTTATCAGGAATCGGAGGGGAAGGCTACACCTTC.

The chain joins TRBV28 to TRBJ2-5; no reliable D call. Germline values: CDR1 MDHEN, CDR2 SYDVKM. This CDR3 comprises 13 residues. V lost 5 bases and J 3 bases, leaving 10 bases between the germline ends. This chain's CDR3 is CASSLNREETQYF. CDR3 coding DNA: TGTGCCAGCAGTCTAAACAGAGAAGAGACCCAGTACTTC.

This rearrangement joins TRBV10-3 to TRBJ2-5; TRBD1 matches at 8 bases. The J call is in doubt because the DNA end fits TRBJ2-7 better. Per the germline V gene, CDR1 is ENHRY and CDR2 is SYGVKD. The CDR3 is made up of 14 amino acids. The CDR3 protein is CAIRPGQDTYEQYF. Written as DNA, the CDR3 is TGTGCCATCAGGCCGGGACAGGACACCTACGAGCAGTACTTC.